The 4 T cell receptor beta chains reported below all come from one sample, sequenced in a study of chemoradiotherapy in HPV16-positive cancers (dated by TCRdb to between 2020 and 2023). The receptor library was made with the immunoSEQ multiplex PCR assay. What TCRdb holds here is the immuneACCESS table cut down to in-frame rearrangements. Part of the clones is not present; checked against another copy, under half of the missing clones reflect an unresolved V gene, and the others are unexplained. The sample yields 20,000 to 30,000 clones; more than 85% were counted once. The top ten clones comprise roughly 5% of the sample. This specimen consisted of blood, obtained from a patient who underwent chemoradiotherapy. Every receptor here comes from a human donor with HPV-associated anogenital cancer.

This rearrangement joins TRBV7-2 to TRBJ2-3; 14 bases are a match to TRBD2. Germline lookup yields CDR1 SGHTA and CDR2 FQGNSA. The length of the CDR3 is 19 residues. V was pared by 5 bases and J by 2 bases, with 12 bases of the junction left unmatched. CDR3 bases: TGTGCCAGCAGCCCACCGCCTCCGGGACTAGCGGGGGTCACAGATACGCAGTATTTT. Translated: CASSPPPPGLAGVTDTQYF.

This clone occurred a few times. This chain uses TRBV5-1 with TRBJ2-3, with D unresolved. The V and J ends lost 4 bases and 0 bases respectively, with 3 bases between them. This CDR3 comprises 12 residues. Germline CDR1 SGHRS, CDR2 YFSETQ. The CDR3 bases are TGCGCCAGCAGCCTTAGCACAGATACGCAGTATTTT. This gives the protein CASSLSTDTQYF. Complete variable domain (other parts from reference TRBV5-1 and TRBJ2-3): KAGVTQTPRYLIKTRGQQVTLSCSPISGHRSVSWYQQTPGQGLQFLFEYFSETQRNKGNFPGRFSGRQFSNSRSEMNVSTLELGDSALYLCASSLSTDTQYFGPGTRLTVL.

This chain links TRBV7-2 with TRBJ2-3, with TRBD1 matching over 10 bases. Germline values: CDR1 SGHTA, CDR2 FQGNSA. Trimming removed 5 bases from V and 4 bases from J; junction bases left unmatched: 3. The CDR3 length is 14 residues. DNA for the CDR3: TGTGCCAGCAGCATAGGACAGGGGGCAGATACGCAGTATTTT. It specifies CASSIGQGADTQYF.

A note on this clone: One junction end disagrees with the germline gene, perhaps due to a read error. The chain employs TRBV6-1 and TRBJ2-3, with 10 bases aligning to TRBD2. The CDR3 consists of 15 residues. CDR1 is MNHNS, CDR2 SASEGT, per germline. CDR3 protein: CASSENSGGTDAQYF. CDR3 sequence (DNA): TGTGCCAGCAGTGAAAATAGCGGGGGGACAGATGCGCAGTATTTT.